This T cell receptor beta chain was captured in a study of blood T cells in healthy people across ages. Germline V gene data show CDR1 as LGHDT and CDR2 as YNNKEL (reference sequence). The CDR3 consists of 16 residues. V lost 5 bases to trimming and J lost 1 base; unmatched junction nucleotides: 5. Per-sample yields of isolated PBMCs were at least 6 million. The authors ran a second PCR of about 6 to 11 cycles using a sample-barcoded 5' primer and a J-beta primer mix. MiXCR, applied by TCRdb to the 5' RACE reads, yields one record per CDR3 protein. The sample consists of 750,000 to 950,000 distinct CDR3 sequences, roughly 50% of them appearing once.

This TCR derives from a man older than 75 in good health. The rearrangement links TRBV3-1 to TRBJ2-1, with 10 bases identical to TRBD2. Sequenced material: blood. The CDR3 sequence is CASSTRAGGSYNEQFF. The CDR3 DNA reads TGTGCCAGCAGCACCCGAGCGGGAGGGTCCTACAATGAGCAGTTCTTC.